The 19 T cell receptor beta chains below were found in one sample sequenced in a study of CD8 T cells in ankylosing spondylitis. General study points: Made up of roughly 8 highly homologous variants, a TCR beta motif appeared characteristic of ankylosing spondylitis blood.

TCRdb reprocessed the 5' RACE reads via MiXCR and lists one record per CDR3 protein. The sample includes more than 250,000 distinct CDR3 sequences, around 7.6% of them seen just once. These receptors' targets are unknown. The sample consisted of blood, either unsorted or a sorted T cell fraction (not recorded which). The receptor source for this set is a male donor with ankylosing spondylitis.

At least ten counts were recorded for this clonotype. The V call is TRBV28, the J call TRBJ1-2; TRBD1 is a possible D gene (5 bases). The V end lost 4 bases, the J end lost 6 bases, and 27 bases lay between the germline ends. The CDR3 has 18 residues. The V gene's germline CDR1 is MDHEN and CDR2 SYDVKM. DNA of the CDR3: TGTGCCAGCAGTTCCCCCAGGGTGTTAGGGGCGAGGATTCATGGCTACACCTTC. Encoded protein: CASSSPRVLGARIHGYTF.

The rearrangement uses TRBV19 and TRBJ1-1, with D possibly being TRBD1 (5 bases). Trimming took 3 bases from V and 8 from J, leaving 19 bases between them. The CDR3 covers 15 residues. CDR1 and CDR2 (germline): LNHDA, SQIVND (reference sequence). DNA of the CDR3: TGTGCCAGTAGTATGGGGACGGGACCTCTAACAGAAGCTTTCTTT. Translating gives CASSMGTGPLTEAFF.

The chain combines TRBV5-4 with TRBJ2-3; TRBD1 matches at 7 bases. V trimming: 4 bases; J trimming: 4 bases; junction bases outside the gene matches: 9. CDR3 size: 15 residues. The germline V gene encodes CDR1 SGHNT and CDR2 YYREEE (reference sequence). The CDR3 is CASSTPTGSADTQYF. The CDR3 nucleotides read TGTGCCAGCAGCACCCCGACAGGGTCTGCAGATACGCAGTATTTT.

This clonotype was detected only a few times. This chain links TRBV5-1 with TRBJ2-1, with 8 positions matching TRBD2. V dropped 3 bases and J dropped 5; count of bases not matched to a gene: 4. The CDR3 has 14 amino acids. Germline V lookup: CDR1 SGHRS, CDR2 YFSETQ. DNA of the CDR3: TGCGCCAGCAGCTGGGGACTAGACCACAATGAGCAGTTCTTC. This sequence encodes CASSWGLDHNEQFF.

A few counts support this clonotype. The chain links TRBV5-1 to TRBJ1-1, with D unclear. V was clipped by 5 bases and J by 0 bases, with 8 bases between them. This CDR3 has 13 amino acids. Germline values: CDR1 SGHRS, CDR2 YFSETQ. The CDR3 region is CASRFTMNTEAFF. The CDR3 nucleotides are TGCGCCAGCAGGTTCACCATGAACACTGAAGCTTTCTTT.

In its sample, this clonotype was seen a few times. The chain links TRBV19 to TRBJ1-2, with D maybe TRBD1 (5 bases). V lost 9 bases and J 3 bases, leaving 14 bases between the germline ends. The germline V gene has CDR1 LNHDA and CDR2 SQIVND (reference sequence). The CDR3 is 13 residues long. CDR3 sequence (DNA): TGTGCCAGCAGCATCGACAGCTACTATGGCTACACCTTC. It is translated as CASSIDSYYGYTF.

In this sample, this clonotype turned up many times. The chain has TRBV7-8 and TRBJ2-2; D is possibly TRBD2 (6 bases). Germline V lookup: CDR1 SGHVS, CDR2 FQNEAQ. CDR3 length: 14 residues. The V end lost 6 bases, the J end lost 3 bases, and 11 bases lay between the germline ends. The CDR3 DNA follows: TGTGCCAGCAGGCGAGAGCGGGACACCGGGGAGCTGTTTTTT. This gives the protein CASRRERDTGELFF.

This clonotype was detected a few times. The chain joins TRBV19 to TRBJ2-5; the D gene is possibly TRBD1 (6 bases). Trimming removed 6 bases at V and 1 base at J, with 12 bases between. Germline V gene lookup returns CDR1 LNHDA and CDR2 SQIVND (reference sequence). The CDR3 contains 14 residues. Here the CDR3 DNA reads TGTGCCAGTAGCGCCACAGGGAGCCAAGAGACCCAGTACTTC. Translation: CASSATGSQETQYF.

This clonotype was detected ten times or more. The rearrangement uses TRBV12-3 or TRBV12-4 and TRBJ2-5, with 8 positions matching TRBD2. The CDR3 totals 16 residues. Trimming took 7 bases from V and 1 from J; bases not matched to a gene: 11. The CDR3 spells CASKDFGRGLQETQYF. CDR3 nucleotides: TGTGCCAGCAAAGACTTCGGGAGGGGCCTCCAAGAGACCCAGTACTTC.

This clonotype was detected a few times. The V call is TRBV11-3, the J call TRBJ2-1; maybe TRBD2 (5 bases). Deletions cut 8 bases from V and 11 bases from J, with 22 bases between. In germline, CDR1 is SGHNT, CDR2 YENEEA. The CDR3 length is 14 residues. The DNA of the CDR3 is TGTGCCAGCCAGAGGGCTAGCACCGAATCGAAGCAGTTCTTC. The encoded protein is CASQRASTESKQFF.

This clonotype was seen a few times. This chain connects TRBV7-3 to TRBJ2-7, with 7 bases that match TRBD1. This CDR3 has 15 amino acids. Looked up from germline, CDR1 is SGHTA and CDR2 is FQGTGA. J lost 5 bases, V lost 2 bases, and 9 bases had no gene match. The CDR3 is CASSLAGTVGHEQYF. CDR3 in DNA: TGTGCCAGCAGCTTAGCTGGGACAGTTGGTCACGAGCAGTACTTC.

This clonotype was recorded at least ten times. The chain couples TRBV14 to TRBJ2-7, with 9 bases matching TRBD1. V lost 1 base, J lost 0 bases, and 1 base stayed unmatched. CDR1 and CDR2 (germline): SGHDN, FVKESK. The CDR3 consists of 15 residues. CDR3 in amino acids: CASSQGQGVSYEQYF. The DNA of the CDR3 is TGTGCCAGCAGCCAAGGACAGGGGGTCTCCTACGAGCAGTACTTC.

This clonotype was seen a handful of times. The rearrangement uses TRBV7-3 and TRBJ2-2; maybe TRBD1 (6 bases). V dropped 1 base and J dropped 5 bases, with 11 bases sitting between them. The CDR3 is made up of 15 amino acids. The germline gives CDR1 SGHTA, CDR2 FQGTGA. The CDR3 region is CASSLNRAVTGELFF. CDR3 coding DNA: TGTGCCAGCAGCTTAAACAGGGCTGTAACCGGGGAGCTGTTTTTT. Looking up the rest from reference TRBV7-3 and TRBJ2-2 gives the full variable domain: GAGVSQTPSNKVTEKGKYVELRCDPISGHTALYWYRQSLGQGPEFLIYFQGTGAADDSGLPNDRFFAVRPEGSVSTLKIQRTERGDSAVYLCASSLNRAVTGELFFGEGSRLTVL.

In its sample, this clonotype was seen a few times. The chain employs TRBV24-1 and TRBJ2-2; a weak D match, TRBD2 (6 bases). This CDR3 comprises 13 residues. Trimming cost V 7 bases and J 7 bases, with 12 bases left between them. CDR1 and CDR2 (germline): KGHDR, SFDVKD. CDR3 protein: CATSGGDGGELFF. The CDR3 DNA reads TGTGCCACCAGCGGAGGGGACGGCGGGGAGCTGTTTTTT.

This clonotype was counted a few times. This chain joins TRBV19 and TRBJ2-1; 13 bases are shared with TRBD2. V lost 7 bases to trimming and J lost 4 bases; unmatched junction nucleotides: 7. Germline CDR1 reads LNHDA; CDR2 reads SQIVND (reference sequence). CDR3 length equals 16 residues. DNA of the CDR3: TGTGCCAGTACCCCACTAGCGGGAGGGGGATACAATGAGCAGTTCTTC. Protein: CASTPLAGGGYNEQFF.

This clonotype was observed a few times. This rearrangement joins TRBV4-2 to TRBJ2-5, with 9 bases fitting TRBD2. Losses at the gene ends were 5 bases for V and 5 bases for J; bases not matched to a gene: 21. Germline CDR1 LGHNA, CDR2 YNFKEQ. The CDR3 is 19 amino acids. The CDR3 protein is CASSANLIAGVGPRETQYF. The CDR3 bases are TGTGCCAGCAGCGCTAACCTCATAGCGGGAGTTGGGCCACGGGAGACCCAGTACTTC.

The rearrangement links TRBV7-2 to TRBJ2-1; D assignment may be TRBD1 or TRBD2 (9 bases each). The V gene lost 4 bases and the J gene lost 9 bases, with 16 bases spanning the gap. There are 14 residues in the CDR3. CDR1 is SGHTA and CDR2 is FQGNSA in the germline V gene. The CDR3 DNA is TGTGCCAGCAGCTCCCTAGCGGGACAGGGTGAGCAGTTCTTC. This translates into CASSSLAGQGEQFF.

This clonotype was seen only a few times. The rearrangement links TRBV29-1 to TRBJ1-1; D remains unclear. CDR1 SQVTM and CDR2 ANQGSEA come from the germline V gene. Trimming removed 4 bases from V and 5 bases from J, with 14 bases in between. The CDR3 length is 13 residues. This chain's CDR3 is CSVVWQPGTEAFF. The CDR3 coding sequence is TGCAGCGTTGTTTGGCAGCCGGGGACTGAAGCTTTCTTT. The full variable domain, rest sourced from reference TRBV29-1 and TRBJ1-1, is SAVISQKPSRDICQRGTSLTIQCQVDSQVTMMFWYRQQPGQSLTLIATANQGSEATYESGFVIDKFPISRPNLTFSTLTVSNMSPEDSSIYLCSVVWQPGTEAFFGQGTRLTVV.

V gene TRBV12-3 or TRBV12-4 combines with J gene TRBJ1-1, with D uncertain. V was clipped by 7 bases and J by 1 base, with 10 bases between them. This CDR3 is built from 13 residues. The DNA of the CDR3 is TGTGCCAGCACCTCGGTCCAGAACACTGAAGCTTTCTTT. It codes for CASTSVQNTEAFF.